The 10 T cell receptor beta chains given below trace back to one sample, sequenced in a study of follicular helper T cells after annual influenza vaccination. The protocol was immunoSEQ multiplex PCR, while the TCRdb copy is restricted to in-frame clones and leaves out a portion. The sample records about 10,000 clones, about four fifths being singletons. Documented time point: 2015-2016 season, 7 days after influenza vaccination. The sample consisted of CXCR5+ CD38- circulating T follicular helper cells from blood, taken 7 days after influenza vaccination. Subset noted: circulating Tfh, non-naive CD4+CXCR5+PD-1+ (ICOS+CD38+ or ICOS-CD38-). The receptors were sampled from an adult who received the influenza vaccine.

V is TRBV7-8 and J is TRBJ2-7; no reliable D call. CDR1 SGHVS and CDR2 FQNEAQ come from the germline V gene. This CDR3 has 12 amino acids. Trimming stripped 3 bases from V and 0 bases from J, with 3 bases between. CDR3 nucleotide sequence: TGTGCCAGCAGCTTTAGCTCCTACGAGCAGTACTTC. Translation: CASSFSSYEQYF.

J is TRBJ2-2 and V is TRBV15, with D unclear. This CDR3 has 13 amino acids. Germline V gives CDR1 LNHNV, CDR2 YYDKDF (reference sequence). The germline V and J ends were trimmed by 3 bases and 8 bases, with 10 bases remaining between them. CDR3: CATSRRGEGELFF. Here the CDR3 DNA reads TGTGCCACCAGCAGGAGAGGAGAAGGGGAGCTGTTTTTT.

Here the CDR3 DNA reads TGTGCCAGCAGCTCCGCGTTGGGGGCTGGGACAGATACGCAGTATTTT. Encoded protein: CASSSALGAGTDTQYF. This chain uses TRBV7-2 with TRBJ2-3; weak D call: TRBD1 (6 bases). This CDR3 comprises 16 residues. V was shortened by 4 bases and J by 3 bases, with 17 bases between the two germline ends. Germline V gene sequence: CDR1 SGHTA, CDR2 FQGNSA.

The rearrangement links TRBV11-3 to TRBJ2-5; D not certain. The CDR3 extends over 13 amino acids. V was clipped by 3 bases and J by 2 bases, with 7 bases between them. Germline-derived CDR1 and CDR2 are SGHNT and YENEEA. This CDR3 reads CASSLASQETQYF. CDR3 DNA sequence: TGTGCCAGCAGCTTGGCATCTCAAGAGACCCAGTACTTC.

The chain is built from TRBV5-1 and TRBJ2-7, with 7 positions matching TRBD1. Germline V gives CDR1 SGHRS, CDR2 YFSETQ. CDR3 size: 14 residues. Losses at the gene ends were 4 bases for V and 3 bases for J; bases not matched to a gene: 7. CDR3 nucleotide sequence: TGCGCCAGCAGCCCGGGGACAGCAGACTACGAGCAGTACTTC. It encodes CASSPGTADYEQYF.

The gene calls are TRBV4-3 and TRBJ2-2, with unresolved D. Trimming pared 0 bases from V and 8 bases from J, leaving 7 bases between. CDR1 LGHNA and CDR2 YSLEER come from the germline V gene. CDR3 size: 13 residues. CDR3 amino acids: CASSQERTGELFF. CDR3 bases: TGCGCCAGCAGCCAAGAAAGAACGGGGGAGCTGTTTTTT.

The chain couples TRBV7-9 to TRBJ2-5, with TRBD2 matching over 10 bases. TRBJ2-7 matches the DNA end more closely, so the J call is doubtful. The CDR3 length is 16 residues. Germline-derived CDR1 and CDR2 are SEHNR and FQNEAQ (reference sequence). CDR3 nucleotide sequence: TGTGCCAGCAGCTTAGGTCTAGCGGGGGACCTCTACGAGCAGTACTTC. It codes for CASSLGLAGDLYEQYF.

The chain recombines TRBV4-3 with TRBJ1-2; D unclear. The V gene's germline CDR1 is LGHNA and CDR2 YSLEER. The CDR3 is made up of 13 amino acids. The V gene lost 1 base and the J gene lost 7 bases, with 10 bases spanning the gap. CDR3 region: CASSQARIGGYTF. The CDR3 coding sequence is TGCGCCAGCAGCCAAGCGCGGATCGGTGGCTACACCTTC.

In its sample, this clone was seen a few times. The rearrangement uses TRBV11-2 and TRBJ2-7; perhaps TRBD2 as D (5 bases). V was cut by 5 bases and J by 0 bases, with 14 bases left in between. Germline CDR1 is SGHAT and CDR2 is FQNNGV. The CDR3 is 15 amino acids. The CDR3 region is CASSPSRGISYEQYF. CDR3 in DNA: TGTGCCAGCAGCCCCTCCCGGGGAATCTCCTACGAGCAGTACTTC.

The CDR3 spells CASSGLSGGRNEQFF. The DNA of the CDR3 is TGCGCCAGCAGCGGCCTGAGCGGGGGCAGGAATGAGCAGTTCTTC. V is TRBV5-1 and J is TRBJ2-1; 8 nucleotides match TRBD2. The CDR3 loop spans 15 amino acids. With V trimmed by 4 bases and J by 7 bases, 10 bases remained unmatched. Per the germline V gene, CDR1 is SGHRS and CDR2 is YFSETQ. Full variable domain (rest looked up from reference TRBV5-1 and TRBJ2-1): KAGVTQTPRYLIKTRGQQVTLSCSPISGHRSVSWYQQTPGQGLQFLFEYFSETQRNKGNFPGRFSGRQFSNSRSEMNVSTLELGDSALYLCASSGLSGGRNEQFFGPGTRLTVL.